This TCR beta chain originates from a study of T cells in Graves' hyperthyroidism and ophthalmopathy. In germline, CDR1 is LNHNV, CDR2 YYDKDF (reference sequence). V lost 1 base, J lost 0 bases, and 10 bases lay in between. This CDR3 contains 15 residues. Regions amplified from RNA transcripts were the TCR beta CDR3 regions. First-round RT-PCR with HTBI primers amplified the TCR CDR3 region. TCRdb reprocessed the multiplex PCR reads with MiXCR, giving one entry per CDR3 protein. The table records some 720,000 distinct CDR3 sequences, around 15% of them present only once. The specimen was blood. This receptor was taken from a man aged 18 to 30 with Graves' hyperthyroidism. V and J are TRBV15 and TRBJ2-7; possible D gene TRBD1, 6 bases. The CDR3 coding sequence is TGTGCCACCAGCAGAGCCACAGGGAGCTCCTACGAGCAGTACTTC. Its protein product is CATSRATGSSYEQYF.